This T cell receptor beta chain is from a study of breast tumors, draining lymph nodes, adjacent tissues. Breast cancer patients provided tissue from their axillary draining lymph nodes. Points on this clonotype: It may be a read error: a sequence one base away is much more abundant.

Using its own MiXCR run on the multiplex PCR reads, TCRdb lists one record per CDR3 protein. The table shows approximately 130,000 distinct CDR3 sequences, with over 20% occurring only once. This receptor was obtained from a female donor with breast cancer. Some clones in this sample may be carry-over from other donors' samples. Sequences were obtained from axillary lymph node tissue.

CDR3 in amino acids: CASSQEHLMASGNTMYF. The CDR3 DNA is TGCGCCAGCAGCCAAGAACATCTTATGGCCTCTGGAAACACCATGTATTTT. The chain has TRBV4-1 and TRBJ1-3; D is unresolved. Germline loops: CDR1 MGHRA, CDR2 YSYEKL. The CDR3 totals 17 residues.